The present TCR beta chain was sequenced within a study of CD8 T cells in ankylosing spondylitis. V was clipped by 5 bases and J by 0 bases, with 10 bases between them. The CDR3 loop spans 15 amino acids. Ten or more counts support this clonotype. Libraries of TCR beta came from quantitative 5'-RACE with molecular barcodes. MiXCR, applied by TCRdb to the 5' RACE reads, yields one record per CDR3 protein. Of around 300,000 distinct CDR3 sequences detected, around a tenth appear once; the ten largest clones hold roughly 9.2%. This TCR came from a female donor with ankylosing spondylitis or in good health (not recorded which). Material for sequencing was blood, either unsorted or a sorted T cell fraction (not recorded which). This rearrangement joins TRBV12-3 or TRBV12-4 to TRBJ1-4; D is undetermined. CDR3 nucleotide sequence: TGTGCCAGCAGTCCCCTCATTACAACTAATGAAAAACTGTTTTTT. Its protein product is CASSPLITTNEKLFF.